This TCR beta chain is from a study of control samples from healthy donors and cancer patients. Produced via immunoSEQ multiplex PCR; TCRdb's table is partial and in-frame only. This sample carries nearly 200,000 clones, about 90% of them seen once, and the ten largest clones take 1.8%. V was clipped by 4 bases and J by 2 bases, with 8 bases between them. Per the germline V gene, CDR1 is MNHEY and CDR2 is SMNVEV (reference sequence). CDR3 length: 13 residues. This sequence was found in a man aged 25 to 45 in good health. The material sequenced was blood. V and J are TRBV27 and TRBJ1-2; D ambiguous. The CDR3 DNA reads TGTGCCAGCAGTTCGAGGGTGAACTATGGCTACACCTTC. The encoded protein is CASSSRVNYGYTF.